The TCR beta chain described here comes from a study of OX40 agonist ivuxolimab in advanced cancers. About this clone: Antigen specificity is unknown.

The assay was immunoSEQ multiplex PCR, and TCRdb's table has in-frame clones only and misses some. The sample lists tens of thousands of clones; 80% to 90% were seen once. The study, taken as a whole, reports: At 0.1 to 3.0 mg/kg and by week 6, CD4+ and CD8+ T cells in the blood had expanded clonally. Among T cells, CD8+ cells averaged more expanded clones than CD4+ cells.

The specimen comprised CD4+ or CD8+ T cells sorted from blood, sampled in a trial of the OX40 agonist ivuxolimab. The sequence derives from an adult with an advanced solid tumor such as melanoma, head and neck, liver or kidney cancer.

This CDR3 is CASSIRGAGNQPQHF. CDR3 bases: TGTGCCAGTAGTATCCGGGGCGCGGGCAATCAGCCCCAGCATTTT. V is TRBV19 and J is TRBJ1-5; a possible D gene is TRBD1 (5 bases). V was shortened by 3 bases and J by 2 bases, with 11 bases between the two germline ends. CDR1 is LNHDA, CDR2 SQIVND, per germline (reference sequence). This CDR3 has 15 residues.